This is a list of T cell receptor beta chains from one sample in a study of spatial heterogeneity in lung cancer. TCRdb re-analysed the 5' RACE reads in MiXCR, keeping a single row per CDR3 protein. The profile covers about 8,100 distinct CDR3 sequences, with 5% to 6% appearing a single time and more than 20% taken by the ten largest. The sequences come from lung tumor tissue, collected at surgery. These receptors were taken from a male donor with early-stage non-small cell lung cancer. CDR3s include the opening cysteine and the closing phenylalanine or tryptophan.

V,J,length,CDR3
TRBV10-3,TRBJ2-3,19,CAISKTGLAGAPSTDTQYF
TRBV9,TRBJ1-6,16,CASSVETGTGDSPLHF
TRBV9,TRBJ2-5,14,CASSGGQGRETQYF
TRBV28,TRBJ1-1,18,CASSGLEASSAGGTEAFF
TRBV5-1,TRBJ2-7,12,CASSLDGTGNYF
TRBV5-1,TRBJ2-7,14,CASSLAGLSYEQYF
TRBV6-6,TRBJ2-7,12,CASSIGWGEQYF
TRBV7-2,TRBJ2-7,11,CASSEPYEQYF
TRBV12-3/TRBV12-4,TRBJ1-2,13,CASRQGGSHGYTF
TRBV9,TRBJ1-5,13,CASSVGDATTQHF
TRBV18,TRBJ2-7,14,CASSPSGFTYEQYF
TRBV7-3,TRBJ2-1,17,CASSLMGPGATYNEQFF
TRBV5-8,TRBJ2-4,14,CASSPQGAKNIQYF
TRBV23-1,TRBJ2-3,17,CAGAPGKGRASTDTQYF
TRBV29-1,TRBJ2-3,11,CSAWNLNTQYF
TRBV5-1,TRBJ1-3,15,CASSLSRDSGNTIYF
TRBV20-1,TRBJ2-7,15,CSARGLAGDSYEQYF
TRBV5-1,TRBJ1-2,13,CASSPGQGRGYTF
TRBV5-4,TRBJ2-3,14,CASSLRSDGDTQYF
TRBV3-1,TRBJ2-5,17,CASSQGLGQGRSETQYF
TRBV4-2,TRBJ2-2,16,CASSPLGSGITGELFF
TRBV12-3/TRBV12-4,TRBJ1-1,13,CASSDTLDTEAFF
TRBV18,TRBJ1-1,13,CASSGRMNTEAFF
TRBV7-8,TRBJ2-3,15,CASSPSGSLSDTQYF
TRBV7-9,TRBJ1-2,14,CASSLDRTNYGYTF
TRBV6-2/TRBV6-3,TRBJ2-7,15,CASSYPGLAGDKQYF
TRBV3-1,TRBJ2-2,18,CASSQVTWAGEVTGELFF